Below, one T cell receptor beta chain is given with its context. There is no known antigen for this receptor. An end of the junction does not agree with germline; a read error may underlie this. Library preparation was by the immunoSEQ multiplex PCR assay. On the authors' methods: To diagnose cytomegalovirus status from the catalog of TCR beta chain sequences, a statistical classification framework was built. The table was pulled from immuneACCESS by TCRdb, which kept in-frame rearrangements only. Such tables lose some clones; where checked, under half of the loss comes from unresolved V genes, and the rest has no known cause. The DNA gave D and trimming, while V, J and clone size come from that table. The sample table contains 150,000 to 200,000 clones; only one count was recorded for about 90% of them. The top ten clonotypes cover 3% to 3.5% of the sample. This entry comes from a study of cytomegalovirus exposure and HLA in healthy donors (dated by TCRdb to 2015 to 2018). About the investigation overall: A later analysis indicated that the 90 to 150 validation repertoires were generated on the platform also employed for the approximately 700 repertoires of the first cohort. The study aimed to test whether cataloging public T cell receptors could reveal signatures of past pathogen exposure. Along with the roughly 670-subject first cohort, a separate validation cohort of 120 different subjects was used. To predict cytomegalovirus infection status, the study combined high-throughput TCR immunosequencing, statistical association of individual TCRs with disease status, and machine learning. The paper's findings and limits, for the study overall: It was suggested by the authors that the approach could potentially be generalized to other disease states and immunological phenotypes. The classifier was reported to diagnose cytomegalovirus status with high specificity and sensitivity in both the original cohort and the validation cohort. In the study, some 160 TCR beta chains were listed as associated with cytomegalovirus. The validation cohort had no HLA typing available for a later analysis, so co-occurrence within that cohort was assessed over all 120 or so repertoires. A later analysis found that TCRs clustered in the first cohort also tended to co-occur in the approximately 120 validation repertoires, with roughly 95% of cluster scores above 0. Across donors, most TCR sequences were observed very rarely, whereas some public TCRs were present in many individuals. Three of the identified cytomegalovirus-associated TCR beta chains were confirmed in vitro to be specific for cytomegalovirus antigens.

Donors formed part of the validation cohort, which comprised 95 to 150 subjects and was distinct from the first cohort of some 700 subjects. This receptor was taken from a woman aged 18-29 years in good health and CMV-seropositive. The material sequenced was PBMCs.

The nucleotide sequence reads as follows: TGTGCCAGCAGCCAAGTGGCGGGGAGCCCTCAAGGTTTC. Its amino acids are CASSQVAGSPQGF. In this chain, TRBV14 is recombined with TRBJ2-7; TRBD2 is a weak D gene call, 6 bases matching. Including cysteine and phenylalanine, the CDR3 has 13 amino acids. Only the CDR3 portion is preserved as DNA: 39 bases, with reading frame beginning at the first base. In the germline V gene, CDR1 corresponds to SGHDN and CDR2 to FVKESK.